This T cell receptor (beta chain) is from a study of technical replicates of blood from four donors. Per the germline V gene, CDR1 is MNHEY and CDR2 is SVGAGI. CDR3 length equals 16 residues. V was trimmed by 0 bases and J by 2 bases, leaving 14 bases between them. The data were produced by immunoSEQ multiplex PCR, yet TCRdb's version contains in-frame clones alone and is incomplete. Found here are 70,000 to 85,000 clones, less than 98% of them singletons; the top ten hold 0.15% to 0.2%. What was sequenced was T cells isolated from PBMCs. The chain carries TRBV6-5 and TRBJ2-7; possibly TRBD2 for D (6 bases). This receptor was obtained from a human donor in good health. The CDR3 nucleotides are TGTGCCAGCAGTTACTCGTCGGGAGAGTCGCCCTACGAGCAGTACTTC. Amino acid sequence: CASSYSSGESPYEQYF.